This is a list of T cell receptor beta chains from one sample in a study of T-cell memory formation after mild COVID-19. TCRdb re-analysed the 5' RACE reads in MiXCR, keeping a single row per CDR3 protein. The sample gives a few hundred thousand distinct CDR3 sequences, about 20% of which show up once; under 8.5% is in the top ten. Source material: PBMCs or a T cell subset sorted from them (not recorded which). Every receptor here comes from an adult woman who had mild COVID-19 (a few samples of this study predate the infection). Cell type and time point are not known. CDR3s include the opening cysteine and the closing phenylalanine or tryptophan. A D gene is named only where the DNA matches it firmly. Only some rows state a clone size, as once, few, many or a class for expanded clones.

j_call,d_call,v_call,clone_size,cdr3_aa,cdr3_nt
TRBJ1-2,NA,TRBV24-1,few,CATSRGVLYGYTF,TGTGCCACCAGTAGGGGGGTGCTCTATGGCTACACCTTC
TRBJ2-3,TRBD2,TRBV20-1,NA,CSARLAGGPSTDTQYF,TGCAGTGCTAGACTAGCGGGGGGGCCTAGCACAGATACGCAGTATTTT
TRBJ1-1,NA,TRBV18,NA,CASSPTRQKTTSYTEAFF,TGTGCCAGCTCACCCACGAGGCAGAAAACCACCTCGTACACTGAAGCTTTCTTT
TRBJ1-6,NA,TRBV7-9,NA,CASSLQGKPLHF,TGTGCCAGCAGCTTACAGGGGAAACCCCTCCACTTT
TRBJ2-7,NA,TRBV12-3/TRBV12-4,NA,CASKGDPYEQYF,TGTGCCAGCAAGGGGGACCCCTACGAGCAGTACTTC
TRBJ1-5,NA,TRBV4-1,NA,CASSQTHRRGGNQPQHF,TGCGCCAGCAGCCAAACGCATAGAAGGGGGGGCAATCAGCCCCAGCATTTT
TRBJ2-1,NA,TRBV29-1,NA,CSVEDRYSSSVQNEQFF,TGCAGCGTTGAAGATAGATATAGTAGTTCTGTCCAGAATGAGCAGTTCTTC
TRBJ2-7,NA,TRBV30,NA,CAWSSYRGGREQYF,TGTGCCTGGAGCTCGTACAGGGGGGGACGCGAGCAGTACTTC
TRBJ1-3,TRBD1,TRBV12-3/TRBV12-4,few,CASSMTGEGPGNTIYF,TGTGCCAGCAGTATGACAGGGGAAGGTCCGGGAAACACCATATATTTT
TRBJ2-1,TRBD2,TRBV5-1,few,CASSLRPSGEYTDEQFF,TGCGCCAGCAGCTTGCGGCCTAGCGGGGAGTACACGGATGAGCAGTTCTTC
TRBJ2-5,NA,TRBV15,NA,CATSRDRGGETQYF,TGTGCCACCAGCAGAGATCGAGGGGGAGAGACCCAGTACTTC
TRBJ1-6,NA,TRBV19,NA,CASSIGGSPLHF,TGTGCCAGTAGTATCGGGGGATCACCCCTCCACTTT
TRBJ2-3,TRBD2,TRBV12-3/TRBV12-4,few,CASRAGVSTDTQYF,TGTGCCAGCAGAGCGGGGGTTAGCACAGATACGCAGTATTTT
TRBJ1-4,NA,TRBV4-1,NA,CASSQGYRQREKLFF,TGCGCCAGCAGCCAAGGGTATAGACAGCGAGAAAAACTGTTTTTT
TRBJ1-1,NA,TRBV7-2,few,CASSLETRTEAFF,TGTGCCAGCAGCTTAGAGACGCGCACTGAAGCTTTCTTT
TRBJ2-2,TRBD1,TRBV20-1,NA,CSAPAGGNTGELFF,TGCAGTGCCCCCGCAGGGGGCAACACCGGGGAGCTGTTTTTT
TRBJ2-5,TRBD2,TRBV2,few,CASSQAGGPQLETQYF,TGTGCCAGCAGTCAAGCGGGGGGGCCTCAGCTCGAGACCCAGTACTTC
TRBJ2-2,TRBD2,TRBV20-1,few,CSARGTSNAGELFF,TGCAGTGCTAGAGGGACTAGCAATGCCGGGGAGCTGTTTTTT
TRBJ1-1,NA,TRBV5-1,few,CASSLVGFTEAFF,TGCGCCAGCAGCTTGGTCGGGTTCACTGAAGCTTTCTTT
TRBJ1-5,NA,TRBV7-9,few,CASSSSVRNQPQHF,TGTGCCAGCAGCTCCTCCGTACGCAATCAGCCCCAGCATTTT
TRBJ2-3,NA,TRBV7-9,NA,CASNREGDTQYF,TGTGCCAGCAACAGGGAAGGAGATACGCAGTATTTT
TRBJ2-7,TRBD2,TRBV5-5,few,CASSAVGLARHEQYF,TGTGCCAGCAGCGCAGTGGGACTAGCTCGGCACGAGCAGTACTTC
TRBJ1-5,NA,TRBV6-6,NA,CASSVYRDQPQHF,TGTGCCAGCAGTGTATACAGGGATCAGCCCCAGCATTTT
TRBJ1-6,TRBD1,TRBV3-1,NA,CASSQAGQGANSPLHF,TGTGCCAGCAGCCAAGCCGGACAGGGGGCTAATTCACCCCTCCACTTT
TRBJ2-1,NA,TRBV4-1,NA,CASSLSSDSAPYNEQFF,TGCGCCAGCAGCCTCTCTTCGGACTCGGCTCCCTACAATGAGCAGTTCTTC
TRBJ2-7,NA,TRBV5-4,few,CASSLSGEGWGYEQYF,TGTGCCAGCAGCTTAAGTGGGGAAGGTTGGGGATACGAGCAGTACTTC
TRBJ2-2,TRBD2,TRBV25-1,NA,CASSFSGGAPGELFF,TGTGCCAGCAGTTTTAGCGGGGGGGCGCCCGGGGAGCTGTTTTTT
TRBJ2-3,TRBD1,TRBV3-1,few,CASQPGQGLDTQYF,TGTGCCAGCCAGCCGGGACAGGGATTGGATACGCAGTATTTT
TRBJ2-3,NA,TRBV24-1,few,CATSEWRGSTDTQYF,TGTGCCACCAGTGAATGGAGAGGGAGCACAGATACGCAGTATTTT
TRBJ2-1,TRBD2,TRBV12-3/TRBV12-4,many,CASSPKGTSGNNFNEQFF,TGTGCCAGCAGTCCGAAAGGGACTAGCGGGAACAACTTCAATGAGCAGTTCTTC
TRBJ2-3,TRBD2,TRBV5-1,few,CASSGSPPGTSGSDTQYF,TGCGCCAGCAGCGGTAGCCCCCCCGGGACTAGCGGTTCAGATACGCAGTATTTT
TRBJ1-1,NA,TRBV4-1,many,CASSQGRTDTTEAFF,TGCGCCAGCAGCCAGGGGCGGACGGATACTACTGAAGCTTTCTTT
TRBJ2-1,NA,TRBV20-1,few,CSSKLWSSYNEQFF,TGCAGTTCCAAGCTATGGAGCTCCTACAATGAGCAGTTCTTC
TRBJ2-1,NA,TRBV5-1,NA,CASRPGPDWTNEQFF,TGCGCCAGCAGGCCCGGACCGGACTGGACCAATGAGCAGTTCTTC
TRBJ2-1,TRBD2,TRBV5-1,NA,CASRRGLAGLSSYNEQFF,TGCGCCAGCAGGAGGGGACTAGCGGGACTTAGCTCCTACAATGAGCAGTTCTTC
TRBJ2-1,TRBD2,TRBV29-1,NA,CSVDRIAGGYNEQFF,TGCAGCGTTGATAGGATAGCGGGAGGGTACAATGAGCAGTTCTTC
TRBJ1-5,TRBD1,TRBV2,NA,CASSETGTRNQPQHF,TGTGCCAGCAGTGAGACAGGGACCCGCAATCAGCCCCAGCATTTT
TRBJ2-1,TRBD2,TRBV4-1,NA,CASSHRLAGEYNEQFF,TGCGCCAGCAGCCATAGACTAGCGGGGGAATACAATGAGCAGTTCTTC
TRBJ2-3,TRBD2,TRBV6-5,NA,CASSYSTSGDATDTQYF,TGTGCCAGCAGTTACTCGACTAGCGGGGATGCCACAGATACGCAGTATTTT
TRBJ1-1,NA,TRBV7-2,NA,CASSTDANTEAFF,TGTGCCAGCAGCACGGACGCAAACACTGAAGCTTTCTTT
TRBJ1-1,NA,TRBV18,NA,CASSPQGGQGTEAFF,TGTGCCAGCTCACCTCAGGGAGGTCAAGGCACTGAAGCTTTCTTT